This passage covers 31 T cell receptor beta chains from one sample sequenced in a study of OX40 agonist ivuxolimab in advanced cancers. Library preparation used the immunoSEQ multiplex PCR assay. TCRdb stores this immuneACCESS table with in-frame sequences only. Part of the clones is absent; in the studies checked, under half of the shortfall reflects unresolved V genes, and no reason is known for the rest. The sample table shows around 97,000 clones, and approximately 87% are seen once. More than 5.5% of the sample comes from the top ten. Sequencing used CD4+ or CD8+ T cells sorted from blood, obtained in a trial of the OX40 agonist ivuxolimab. Receptors originate from an adult with an advanced solid tumor such as melanoma, head and neck, liver or kidney cancer.

V and J are TRBV7-9 and TRBJ1-2; tentatively, D is TRBD1 (5 bases). CDR3 length equals 14 residues. The V gene's germline CDR1 is SEHNR and CDR2 FQNEAQ (reference sequence). Trimming shortened V by 5 bases and J by 8 bases, and 18 bases separated the two germline ends. CDR3 in DNA: TGTGCCAGCAGCCCGGACGGACGAGGGGCGGGCTACACCTTC. Its translation: CASSPDGRGAGYTF.

The genes are TRBV4-1 and TRBJ1-4; maybe TRBD1 (5 bases). The V end was cut by 3 bases, the J end by 0 bases, with 14 bases between. CDR1 and CDR2 from the germline V gene are MGHRA and YSYEKL. This CDR3 has 17 amino acids. CDR3 residues: CASSQHGQGATNEKLFF. CDR3 nucleotides: TGCGCCAGCAGCCAGCACGGGCAGGGAGCAACTAATGAAAAACTGTTTTTT.

The chain carries TRBV4-2 and TRBJ2-3; D tentatively fits TRBD1 or TRBD2 (5 bases each). This CDR3 is 16 amino acids long. Germline V gene lookup returns CDR1 LGHNA and CDR2 YNFKEQ. Trimming pared 0 bases from V and 1 base from J, leaving 11 bases between. The CDR3 nucleotides are TGTGCCAGCAGCCAAGAACAGGACGGGGGCACAGATACGCAGTATTTT. It is translated as CASSQEQDGGTDTQYF.

This chain uses TRBV11-1 with TRBJ2-2; D remains ambiguous. Trimming took 1 base from V and 0 from J, leaving 6 bases between them. CDR3 size: 15 residues. Germline V CDR1 and CDR2: SGHAT, FQDESV (reference sequence). CDR3 protein: CASSLVIANTGELFF. Written as DNA, the CDR3 is TGTGCCAGCAGCTTAGTAATAGCGAACACCGGGGAGCTGTTTTTT.

The chain couples TRBV27 to TRBJ2-6; 10 bases align to TRBD1. Unmatched junction bases numbered 7, after V lost 5 bases and J lost 0 bases. Germline loops: CDR1 MNHEY, CDR2 SMNVEV (reference sequence). This CDR3 contains 18 residues. CDR3 loop: CASSRTGGRLSGANVLTF. The CDR3 coding sequence is TGTGCCAGCAGTAGGACAGGGGGTCGACTCTCTGGGGCCAACGTCCTGACTTTC.

This clone has more than one count but fewer than ten. The chain recombines TRBV19 with TRBJ1-1, with D hard to call. This CDR3 contains 14 residues. Trimming removed 6 bases from V and 2 bases from J, with 13 bases in between. The germline V gene has CDR1 LNHDA and CDR2 SQIVND (reference sequence). The CDR3, as DNA: TGTGCCAGTAGCATTAAAGGCCGCAACACTGAAGCTTTCTTT. Its translation: CASSIKGRNTEAFF. Complete variable domain (other parts from reference TRBV19 and TRBJ1-1): DGGITQSPKYLFRKEGQNVTLSCEQNLNHDAMYWYRQDPGQGLRLIYYSQIVNDFQKGDIAEGYSVSREKKESFPLTVTSAQKNPTAFYLCASSIKGRNTEAFFGQGTRLTVV.

The genes are TRBV30 and TRBJ2-1, with a weak D call TRBD2 (6 bases). Trimming removed 2 bases from V and 1 base from J, with 9 bases in between. The CDR3 has 14 amino acids. In germline, CDR1 is GTSNPN, CDR2 SVGIG (reference sequence). DNA of the CDR3: TGTGCCTGGAGTCGGGGGATATCCTACAATGAGCAGTTCTTC. Protein product: CAWSRGISYNEQFF. The whole variable domain, remainder taken from reference TRBV30 and TRBJ2-1, is SQTIHQWPATLVQPVGSPLSLECTVEGTSNPNLYWYRQAAGRGLQLLFYSVGIGQISSEVPQNLSASRPQDRQFILSSKKLLLSDSGFYLCAWSRGISYNEQFFGPGTRLTVL.

The chain couples TRBV7-2 to TRBJ2-2; 8 bases fit TRBD1. The CDR3 spans 15 residues. Looked up from germline, CDR1 is SGHTA and CDR2 is FQGNSA. J was trimmed by 1 base and V by 6 bases; bases with no gene match: 4. CDR3 DNA sequence: TGTGCCAGCAGGTGGGACAGGAGGAACACCGGGGAGCTGTTTTTT. Amino acids: CASRWDRRNTGELFF.

The chain couples TRBV11-2 to TRBJ2-3; no clear D gene. V lost 1 base, J lost 0 bases, and 8 bases lay in between. Germline CDR1 reads SGHAT; CDR2 reads FQNNGV. This CDR3 contains 15 residues. The CDR3 DNA reads TGTGCCAGCAGCTTAGCTGCACTTAGCACAGATACGCAGTATTTT. This sequence encodes CASSLAALSTDTQYF.

This sequence joins TRBV5-1 and TRBJ2-1, with D perhaps TRBD1 (5 bases). Germline-derived CDR1 and CDR2 are SGHRS and YFSETQ. V lost 0 bases and J 7 bases, leaving 5 bases between the germline ends. CDR3 size: 12 residues. This CDR3 reads CASSLEGNEQFF. The CDR3 coding sequence is TGCGCCAGCAGCTTGGAGGGGAATGAGCAGTTCTTC.

The V call is TRBV5-6, the J call TRBJ1-2; D unclear. CDR1 and CDR2 from the germline V gene are SGHDT and YYEEEE. The CDR3 has 14 amino acids. Trimming removed 4 bases from V and 5 bases from J, with 15 bases in between. The CDR3 is CASSIGRFTYGYTF. The CDR3 DNA reads as TGTGCCAGCAGCATTGGACGGTTTACATATGGCTACACCTTC.

This clone was found once. V is TRBV5-1 and J is TRBJ1-2; 7 bases fit TRBD1. Germline CDR1 is SGHRS and CDR2 is YFSETQ. This CDR3 is 15 amino acids long. The ends lost 5 bases at V and 7 bases at J; junction bases unmatched: 14. The CDR3 sequence is CASRTPGTERSGYTF. The CDR3 bases are TGCGCCAGCAGGACACCCGGGACAGAACGCTCTGGCTACACCTTC.

V and J are TRBV20-1 and TRBJ1-2, with D perhaps matching TRBD1 (5 bases). Germline V gene data show CDR1 as DFQATT and CDR2 as SNEGSKA (reference sequence). V was shortened by 6 bases and J by 8 bases, with 13 bases between the two germline ends. The CDR3 is made up of 11 amino acids. The CDR3 here is CSAAGTGGYTF. The CDR3 DNA is TGCAGTGCAGCAGGGACTGGGGGCTACACCTTC.

The chain is built from TRBV27 and TRBJ1-1, with D unresolved. Trimming left V 2 bases short and J 1 base short, with 14 bases between. The CDR3 covers 16 residues. Germline CDR1 is MNHEY and CDR2 is SMNVEV (reference sequence). The CDR3 protein is CASSLITPYGNTEAFF. The CDR3 coding sequence is TGTGCCAGCAGTTTAATTACACCTTATGGGAACACTGAAGCTTTCTTT.

This clone was counted only a few times. The chain is built from TRBV2 and TRBJ2-3, with 8 bases aligning to TRBD2. Germline V gene sequence: CDR1 SNHLY, CDR2 FYNNEI. The CDR3 has 15 amino acids. With 6 bases clipped from V and 2 bases from J, the junction kept 7 bases outside the gene matches. The CDR3 reads CASRKLAVVTDTQYF. The CDR3 nucleotides are TGTGCCAGCAGGAAACTAGCGGTGGTCACAGATACGCAGTATTTT.

The rearrangement joins TRBV7-2 to TRBJ2-7; a possible D gene is TRBD1 (6 bases). V was pared by 6 bases and J by 7 bases, with 16 bases between. The CDR3 is made up of 13 amino acids. Germline CDR1 is SGHTA and CDR2 is FQGNSA. The CDR3 here is CASRRQGLGEQYF. The CDR3 DNA follows: TGTGCCAGCAGGCGGCAGGGGTTAGGGGAGCAGTACTTC.

V gene TRBV19 combines with J gene TRBJ2-7; TRBD1 matches at 9 bases. Germline lookup yields CDR1 LNHDA and CDR2 SQIVND (reference sequence). V dropped 3 bases and J dropped 1; count of bases not matched to a gene: 10. This CDR3 spans 17 amino acids. CDR3 in DNA: TGTGCCAGTAGTATCATCGTTGGACAGGGGCTATCCTACGAGCAGTACTTC. It specifies CASSIIVGQGLSYEQYF.

The J gene is TRBJ2-1, the V gene TRBV14; weak D call: TRBD1 (7 bases). Germline CDR1 SGHDN, CDR2 FVKESK. This CDR3 is 14 amino acids long. The V and J ends lost 2 bases and 7 bases respectively, with 12 bases between them. CDR3 amino acids: CASSQRQGGNEQFF. CDR3 DNA sequence: TGTGCCAGCAGCCAAAGACAGGGAGGAAATGAGCAGTTCTTC. Drawing the rest from reference TRBV14 and TRBJ2-1, the complete variable domain is EAGVTQFPSHSVIEKGQTVTLRCDPISGHDNLYWYRRVMGKEIKFLLHFVKESKQDESGMPNNRFLAERTGGTYSTLKVQPAELEDSGVYFCASSQRQGGNEQFFGPGTRLTVL.

This clone has just a few counts. The J gene is TRBJ1-4, the V gene TRBV30; 7 nucleotides align to TRBD1. CDR3 length: 14 amino acids. CDR1 and CDR2 (germline): GTSNPN, SVGIG (reference sequence). With V trimmed by 0 bases and J by 8 bases, 6 bases remained unmatched. The CDR3 is CAWSVQGGKEKLFF. Here the CDR3 DNA reads TGTGCCTGGAGTGTACAAGGGGGCAAGGAAAAACTGTTTTTT.

J is TRBJ1-1 and V is TRBV5-6; tentatively, D is TRBD1 (6 bases). CDR1 is SGHDT and CDR2 is YYEEEE in the germline V gene. The ends were cut back, 2 bases at V and 1 base at J, with 12 bases in the middle. This CDR3 contains 15 residues. The CDR3 is CASSFIGTRNTEAFF. The CDR3 nucleotides read TGTGCCAGCAGCTTTATTGGGACACGGAACACTGAAGCTTTCTTT.

The chain joins TRBV4-2 to TRBJ2-1; D ambiguous. Germline V gene lookup returns CDR1 LGHNA and CDR2 YNFKEQ. The CDR3 consists of 15 residues. V was trimmed by 4 bases and J by 5 bases, leaving 15 bases between them. CDR3 protein: CASSLDQRVDNEQFF. DNA of the CDR3: TGTGCCAGCAGCCTTGATCAGCGCGTTGACAATGAGCAGTTCTTC.

The CDR3 sequence is CASTRTLSYEQYF. CDR3 nucleotides: TGTGCCAGTACCCGGACACTATCCTACGAGCAGTACTTC. This rearrangement joins TRBV19 to TRBJ2-7; D perhaps matches TRBD1 (5 bases). Looked up from germline, CDR1 is LNHDA and CDR2 is SQIVND (reference sequence). There are 13 residues in the CDR3. The germline V and J ends were trimmed by 7 bases and 1 base, with 11 bases remaining between them. The variable domain in full, with the rest retrieved from reference TRBV19 and TRBJ2-7, is DGGITQSPKYLFRKEGQNVTLSCEQNLNHDAMYWYRQDPGQGLRLIYYSQIVNDFQKGDIAEGYSVSREKKESFPLTVTSAQKNPTAFYLCASTRTLSYEQYFGPGTRLTVT.

The chain has TRBV6-6 and TRBJ1-6, with D uncertain. V lost 0 bases and J 11 bases, leaving 5 bases between the germline ends. Germline V lookup: CDR1 MNHNY, CDR2 SVGAGI (reference sequence). The CDR3 has 12 residues. The CDR3 reads CASSYSEPPLHF. Written as DNA, the CDR3 is TGTGCCAGCAGTTACTCTGAACCACCCCTCCACTTT.

CDR3 protein: CASSMGYGYTF. In DNA form, the CDR3 reads TGTGCCAGTAGTATGGGCTATGGCTACACCTTC. V and J are TRBV19 and TRBJ1-2, with D unclear. The ends were cut back, 3 bases at V and 4 bases at J, with 3 bases in the middle. Per germline, CDR1 LNHDA and CDR2 SQIVND (reference sequence). The CDR3 has 11 residues.

The CDR3 nucleotides are TGTGCCAGCAGCAAAGAGGGGAGGGAGAGCTACAATGAGCAGTTCTTC. It yields the protein CASSKEGRESYNEQFF. The chain is built from TRBV21-1 and TRBJ2-1; the D call in the table, TRBD2, was not verified against the DNA. TRBV21-1 is a known pseudogene. This CDR3 is 16 amino acids long.

The genes are TRBV9 and TRBJ1-5; TRBD1 agrees at 8 bases. After removal of 3 bases from V and 0 bases from J, the junction contained 8 bases not matched to a gene. The CDR3 runs to 17 residues. Germline CDR1 is SGDLS and CDR2 is YYNGEE. CDR3 in amino acids: CASSAGTGPYSNQPQHF. CDR3 nucleotides: TGTGCCAGCAGCGCCGGGACAGGACCTTATAGCAATCAGCCCCAGCATTTT.

The rearrangement joins TRBV15 to TRBJ2-5, with 7 bases matching TRBD1. CDR3 length: 16 amino acids. V dropped 5 bases and J dropped 0; count of bases not matched to a gene: 9. From germline, CDR1 is LNHNV and CDR2 YYDKDF (reference sequence). The chain's CDR3 is CATSGPGQINQETQYF. Here the CDR3 DNA reads TGTGCCACCAGCGGACCGGGACAGATAAACCAAGAGACCCAGTACTTC.

V usage is TRBV5-8 and J usage is TRBJ1-1, with 12 nucleotides matching TRBD1. Germline values: CDR1 SGHTS, CDR2 YDEGEE. This CDR3 region has 15 residues. V lost 0 bases, J lost 7 bases, and 4 bases stayed unmatched. This chain's CDR3 is CASSLGDRGPGEAFF. The CDR3 bases are TGTGCCAGCAGCTTGGGGGACAGGGGGCCTGGTGAAGCTTTCTTT.

This clone showed up just a few times. The gene calls are TRBV14 and TRBJ1-1; weak D call: TRBD1 (6 bases). The length of the CDR3 is 13 residues. Germline CDR1 and CDR2: SGHDN and FVKESK. The germline V and J ends were trimmed by 1 base and 8 bases, with 11 bases remaining between them. For the CDR3, the DNA is TGTGCCAGCAGCCAAGTCCGAGGACAGGAAGCTTTCTTT. Translated: CASSQVRGQEAFF.

The CDR3 sequence: CASSFGQNYEQYF. CDR3 nucleotides: TGCGCCAGCAGCTTCGGACAGAACTACGAGCAGTACTTC. The genes are TRBV5-1 and TRBJ2-7; D may be TRBD1 (6 bases). Germline CDR1 and CDR2: SGHRS and YFSETQ. V dropped 2 bases and J dropped 3 bases, with 9 bases sitting between them. This CDR3 has 13 amino acids.

The CDR3 DNA sequence: TGTGCCAGCAGGGACTCACGGGGAAGGAATTCACCCCTCCACTTT. Translated: CASRDSRGRNSPLHF. This chain links TRBV7-6 with TRBJ1-6; no reliable D call. The germline CDR1 and CDR2 sequences are SGHVS and FNYEAQ. V was cut by 6 bases and J by 7 bases, with 16 bases left in between. The CDR3 runs 15 residues.